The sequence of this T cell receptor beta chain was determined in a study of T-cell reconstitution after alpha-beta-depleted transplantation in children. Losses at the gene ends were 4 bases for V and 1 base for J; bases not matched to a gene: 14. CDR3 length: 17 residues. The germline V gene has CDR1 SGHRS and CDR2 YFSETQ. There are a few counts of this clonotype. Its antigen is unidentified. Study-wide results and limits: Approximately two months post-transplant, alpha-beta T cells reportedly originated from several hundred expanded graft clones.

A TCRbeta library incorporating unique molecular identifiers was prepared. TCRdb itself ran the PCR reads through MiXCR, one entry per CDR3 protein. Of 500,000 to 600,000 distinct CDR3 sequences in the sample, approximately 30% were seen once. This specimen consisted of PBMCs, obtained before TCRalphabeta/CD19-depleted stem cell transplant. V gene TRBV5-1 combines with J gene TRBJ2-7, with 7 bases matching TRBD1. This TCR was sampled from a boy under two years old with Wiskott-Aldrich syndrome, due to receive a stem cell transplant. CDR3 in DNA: TGCGCCAGCAGCCCCGGGCCGGGACAGACTTTTTCCTACGAGCAGTACTTC. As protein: CASSPGPGQTFSYEQYF.